This TCR beta chain was sequenced for a study of identical twins. Each CDR3 protein is one row after TCRdb ran MiXCR on the 5' RACE reads. This table holds 400,000 or so distinct CDR3 sequences, roughly 9% found once. About this clonotype itself: Its target is not known.

V was clipped by 5 bases and J by 1 base; unmatched bases: 4. Germline lookup yields CDR1 MNHNY and CDR2 SVGAGI (reference sequence). This CDR3 is 14 amino acids long. Study-wide results and caveats: The more abundant beta clonotypes in cord blood had fewer insertions, and memory repertoires did not show this. Twins showed weaker excess sharing in their beta out-of-frame sequences. Out-of-frame alpha sequences common to twins exhibited an excess of low generation probability.

The chain combines TRBV6-6 with TRBJ1-1; 7 bases agree with TRBD1. The sequencing input was naive T cells sorted from blood. This TCR was sampled from a woman between 50 and 59 years old in good health. CDR3 in DNA: TGTGCCAGCAGTGCTAGACAGGGGAACACTGAAGCTTTCTTT. The encoded protein is CASSARQGNTEAFF.